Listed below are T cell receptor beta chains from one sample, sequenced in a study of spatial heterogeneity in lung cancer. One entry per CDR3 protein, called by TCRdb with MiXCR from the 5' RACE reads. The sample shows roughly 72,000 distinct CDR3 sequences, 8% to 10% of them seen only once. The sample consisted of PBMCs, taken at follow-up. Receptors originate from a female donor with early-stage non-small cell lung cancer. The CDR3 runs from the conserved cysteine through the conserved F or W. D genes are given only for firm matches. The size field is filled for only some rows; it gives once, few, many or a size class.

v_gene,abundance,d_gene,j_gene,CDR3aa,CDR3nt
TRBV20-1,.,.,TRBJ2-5,CSGRRDKETQYF,TGCAGTGGCCGGAGGGACAAAGAGACCCAGTACTTC
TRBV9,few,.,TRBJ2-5,CASSFHRGTQYF,TGTGCCAGCAGCTTCCACCGGGGGACCCAGTACTTC
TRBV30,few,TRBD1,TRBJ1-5,CAWSVGTGLQPQHF,TGTGCCTGGAGTGTAGGGACAGGTCTTCAGCCCCAGCATTTT
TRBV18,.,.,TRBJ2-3,CASSASTSTDTQYF,TGTGCCAGCTCGGCGTCTACTAGCACAGATACGCAGTATTTT
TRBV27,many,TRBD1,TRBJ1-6,CASSHRGSGNSPLHF,TGTGCCAGCAGTCACAGGGGAAGCGGTAATTCACCCCTCCACTTT
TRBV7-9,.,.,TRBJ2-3,CASSPRGFSRGPWTDTQYF,TGTGCCAGCAGCCCGCGGGGATTTTCGAGGGGCCCTTGGACAGATACGCAGTATTTT
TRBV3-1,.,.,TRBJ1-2,CASSQEGGNYGYTF,TGTGCCAGCAGCCAAGAGGGGGGCAACTATGGCTACACCTTC
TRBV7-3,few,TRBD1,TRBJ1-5,CASSLPGTVKGQPQHF,TGTGCCAGCAGCTTACCCGGGACAGTCAAAGGACAGCCCCAGCATTTT
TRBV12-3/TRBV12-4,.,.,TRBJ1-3,CASSLAWTGNSGNTIYF,TGTGCCAGCAGTTTAGCGTGGACGGGGAACTCTGGAAACACCATATATTTT
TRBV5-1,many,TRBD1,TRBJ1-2,CASRLDRSGYTF,TGCGCCAGCAGATTGGACAGGTCGGGCTACACCTTC
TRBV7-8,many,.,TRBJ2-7,CASSSDQGSVQYF,TGTGCCAGCAGCTCCGATCAGGGGTCGGTGCAGTACTTC
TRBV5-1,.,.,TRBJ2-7,CAGLVYSYDYEQYF,TGCGCCGGACTTGTGTATTCGTACGACTACGAGCAGTACTTC
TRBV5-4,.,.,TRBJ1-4,CASSLGAATNEKLFF,TGTGCCAGCAGCTTGGGAGCTGCAACTAATGAAAAACTGTTTTTT
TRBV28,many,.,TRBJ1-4,CASSLGQATNEKLFF,TGTGCCAGCAGTTTAGGGCAGGCAACTAATGAAAAACTGTTTTTT